The clone carrying this T cell receptor (delta chain) was seen more than once but under ten times. TCRdb repeated clone calling on the reads with CATT. The data hold 10,000 or so delta-chain clones, with 3.5% observed a single time. The sample originates from a study of gamma-delta chains in newborns, infants, children. Study overall: Microbial exposure reportedly drives polyclonal innate γδ T cell expansion after birth.

Trimming shortened V by 4 bases and J by 0 bases, and 12 bases separated the two germline ends. The CDR3 totals 15 residues. Germline lookup yields CDR1 TSWWSYY and CDR2 QGS. This clonotype was obtained from a child who was a newborn, infant or young child, either healthy, febrile or measles-vaccinated (not recorded which). The material sequenced was blood. This sequence joins TRDV1 and TRDJ1; maybe TRDD3 (6 bases). In nucleotides, the CDR3 is TGTGCTCTTGGGGGCTGGGGACACTACACCGATAAACTCATCTTT. Amino acid sequence: CALGGWGHYTDKLIF.